This TCR beta chain was sequenced during a study of blood T cell repertoires in COVID-19. Study-level background: COVID-19 samples collected from the United States, Italy and Spain covered acute and convalescent phases.

Original data processing: For nucleated cells, counts were estimated from reference gene primer amplification. The data were produced by immunoSEQ multiplex PCR, yet TCRdb's version contains in-frame clones alone and is incomplete. V and J calls and clone size are given by that table; D and trimming were obtained from the DNA. The sample consists of 200,000 to 300,000 clones, around 88% of them appearing once. The study drew participants aged about 18 to 95 years from 24 US areas. Participants were placed into cohorts based on the clinical history they reported. Between the trimmed V and J ends, which lost 3 bases and 12 bases, there was a span of 14 bases. This CDR3 contains 13 residues. Germline assignment: CDR1 LNHDA and CDR2 SQIVND (reference sequence).

The receptor's source is a woman in her thirties or forties with acute COVID-19. This sequence joins TRBV19 and TRBJ1-4, with unresolved D. Material for sequencing was PBMCs or T cells enriched from blood (not recorded which). In DNA, the CDR3 is TGTGCCAGTAGTATGGCGGCAAGCTGGGAACTGTTTTTT. This encodes CASSMAASWELFF.